One sample yielded the 23 T cell receptor beta chains listed below, sequenced in a study of CD8 T cells in ankylosing spondylitis. These TCRs are of unknown antigen specificity. Via MiXCR, TCRdb re-called the 5' RACE reads, giving one row per CDR3 protein. The data hold approximately 500,000 distinct CDR3 sequences, with 12% observed a single time. Study-level results: A TCR beta motif of eight highly homologous variants appeared characteristic of ankylosing spondylitis blood.

Sequenced: blood, either unsorted or a sorted T cell fraction (not recorded which). The receptor set was obtained from a male donor with ankylosing spondylitis.

This clonotype came up a few times. The gene calls are TRBV19 and TRBJ1-5; D gene uncertain. The germline V gene encodes CDR1 LNHDA and CDR2 SQIVND (reference sequence). Deletions cut 4 bases from V and 3 bases from J, with 13 bases between. CDR3 length equals 15 residues. The CDR3 DNA reads TGTGCCAGTAGTAAAGGCCGGGCCCTCAATCAGCCCCAGCATTTT. Its translation is CASSKGRALNQPQHF.

The sample holds a few counts of this clonotype. The chain couples TRBV2 to TRBJ1-5; maybe TRBD1 (6 bases). V lost 2 bases and J 4 bases, leaving 12 bases between the germline ends. Germline CDR1 is SNHLY and CDR2 is FYNNEI. This CDR3 has 15 residues. CDR3 sequence (DNA): TGTGCCAGCAGTGAATCCAGGGGACCTAATCAGCCCCAGCATTTT. As protein: CASSESRGPNQPQHF.

The V call is TRBV18, the J call TRBJ2-3; the D gene could be TRBD1 or TRBD2 (6 bases each). V was pared by 2 bases and J by 2 bases, with 8 bases between. Germline loops: CDR1 KGHSH, CDR2 LQKENI. The CDR3 spans 14 residues. This CDR3 reads CASSPRGDTDTQYF. DNA for the CDR3: TGTGCCAGCTCACCAAGGGGGGACACAGATACGCAGTATTTT.

The chain combines TRBV4-2 with TRBJ2-7; D tentatively reads TRBD1 or TRBD2 (6 bases each). Germline assignment: CDR1 LGHNA and CDR2 YNFKEQ. Trimming took off 1 base at V and 9 bases at J, with 19 bases between the two ends. CDR3 size: 15 residues. The CDR3 region is CASSQGGDTGLGQYF. The CDR3 DNA reads TGTGCCAGCAGCCAAGGGGGGGACACCGGCCTCGGGCAGTACTTC.

The chain combines TRBV14 with TRBJ1-2; 7 nucleotides line up with TRBD1. Germline CDR1 reads SGHDN; CDR2 reads FVKESK. The CDR3 sequence is 13 residues long. After removal of 3 bases from V and 8 bases from J, the junction contained 6 bases not matched to a gene. The DNA for the CDR3 is TGTGCCAGCAGCCATCAGACAGGGCTCGGCTACACCTTC. Its translation: CASSHQTGLGYTF.

V gene TRBV5-1 combines with J gene TRBJ2-3; 9 nucleotides align to TRBD2. Germline CDR1 is SGHRS and CDR2 is YFSETQ. Losses at the gene ends were 1 base for V and 3 bases for J; bases not matched to a gene: 3. The CDR3 runs to 15 residues. DNA of the CDR3: TGCGCCAGCAGCTTGAAGCTAGCGGGAACAGATACGCAGTATTTT. Its protein product is CASSLKLAGTDTQYF.

This clonotype was seen many times. The chain links TRBV29-1 to TRBJ1-2, with D perhaps matching TRBD1 (6 bases). Looked up from germline, CDR1 is SQVTM and CDR2 is ANQGSEA. V was pared by 1 base and J by 2 bases, with 23 bases between. CDR3 length equals 18 residues. CDR3 sequence (DNA): TGCAGCGTTGAAGGTCGTACGGTGTCAGGGGCGGGAAACTATGGCTACACCTTC. It is translated as CSVEGRTVSGAGNYGYTF.

In its sample, this clonotype was seen a few times. The chain carries TRBV5-1 and TRBJ2-2; 7 nucleotides match TRBD1. Losses at the gene ends were 7 bases for V and 3 bases for J; bases not matched to a gene: 3. The germline V gene has CDR1 SGHRS and CDR2 YFSETQ. CDR3 length equals 13 residues. DNA of the CDR3: TGCGCCAGCCGGGACAGCGACACCGGGGAGCTGTTTTTT. The encoded protein is CASRDSDTGELFF. The whole variable domain, filled in from reference TRBV5-1 and TRBJ2-2, reads KAGVTQTPRYLIKTRGQQVTLSCSPISGHRSVSWYQQTPGQGLQFLFEYFSETQRNKGNFPGRFSGRQFSNSRSEMNVSTLELGDSALYLCASRDSDTGELFFGEGSRLTVL.

The V call is TRBV7-8, the J call TRBJ2-3, with TRBD2 identical over 9 bases. The junction had 1 base not matched to a gene; V was cut back by 2 bases and J by 1 base. Germline V gene data show CDR1 as SGHVS and CDR2 as FQNEAQ. The CDR3 covers 15 residues. CDR3 loop: CASSLWTSGTDTQYF. The CDR3 DNA is TGTGCCAGCAGCTTATGGACTAGCGGCACAGATACGCAGTATTTT.

This clonotype was detected only a few times. The genes are TRBV30 and TRBJ2-2; 8 bases fit TRBD2. CDR3 length: 14 amino acids. With 8 bases clipped from V and 6 bases from J, the junction kept 11 bases outside the gene matches. Germline CDR1 is GTSNPN and CDR2 is SVGIG (reference sequence). CDR3 amino acids: CATAAGVVSGELFF. DNA of the CDR3: TGTGCCACAGCAGCGGGAGTAGTTTCCGGGGAGCTGTTTTTT.

This clonotype was counted many times. The chain recombines TRBV7-8 with TRBJ2-7; D uncertain. The CDR3 sequence is 13 residues long. Germline V gene lookup returns CDR1 SGHVS and CDR2 FQNEAQ. V lost 0 bases and J 1 base, leaving 4 bases between the germline ends. For the CDR3, the DNA is TGTGCCAGCAGCTTAGCGACTTCCTACGAGCAGTACGTC. As protein: CASSLATSYEQYV.

In this sample, this clonotype turned up many times. The chain couples TRBV29-1 to TRBJ1-1; TRBD1 is a possible D gene (5 bases). Trimming took 5 bases from V and 0 from J, leaving 25 bases between them. Germline V gives CDR1 SQVTM, CDR2 ANQGSEA. The CDR3 consists of 18 residues. The CDR3 DNA reads as TGCAGCGTTCTAAAGATCCCTATGAGGGGCGGCATGAACACTGAAGCTTTCTTT. It yields the protein CSVLKIPMRGGMNTEAFF.

V is TRBV20-1 and J is TRBJ2-2; D may be TRBD2 (5 bases). Germline loops: CDR1 DFQATT, CDR2 SNEGSKA (reference sequence). The V gene lost 4 bases and the J gene lost 4 bases, with 10 bases spanning the gap. The length of the CDR3 is 13 residues. The CDR3, as DNA: TGCAGTGCTACCCCCCGGGGCACCGGGGAGCTGTTTTTT. It yields the protein CSATPRGTGELFF.

The chain combines TRBV13 with TRBJ2-7, with 11 positions matching TRBD2. V shed 5 bases, J shed 7 bases, and the junction held 4 bases outside the gene matches. Germline CDR1 is PRHDT and CDR2 is FYEKMQ (reference sequence). This CDR3 spans 13 amino acids. CDR3 coding DNA: TGTGCCAGCAGCACTGGGACTAGCGGAGAGCAGTACGTC. This encodes CASSTGTSGEQYV.

The chain links TRBV4-1 to TRBJ2-7, with D perhaps TRBD2 (6 bases). CDR3 length equals 15 residues. V was cut by 1 base and J by 2 bases, with 12 bases left in between. Germline-derived CDR1 and CDR2 are MGHRA and YSYEKL. Written as DNA, the CDR3 is TGCGCCAGCAGCCAAGGGGAGACGGGGGCCTACGAGCAGTACGTC. Protein product: CASSQGETGAYEQYV.

This clonotype has a count of ten or more. This chain connects TRBV5-1 to TRBJ2-7; weak D call: TRBD2 (6 bases). The CDR3 is 15 residues long. Trimming pared 0 bases from V and 2 bases from J, leaving 12 bases between. CDR1 is SGHRS, CDR2 YFSETQ, per germline. CDR3 DNA: TGCGCCAGCAGCTTGGGCTTAGCGGCCACCTACGAGCAGTACTTC. Translated: CASSLGLAATYEQYF.

The chain couples TRBV12-3 or TRBV12-4 to TRBJ2-7, with 12 bases lining up with TRBD2. The CDR3 has 14 amino acids. J lost 1 base, V lost 5 bases, and 0 bases had no gene match. Written as DNA, the CDR3 is TGTGCCAGCAGTACTAGCGGGGGGTCCTACGAGCAGTACTTC. Translation: CASSTSGGSYEQYF.

In DNA form, the CDR3 reads TGTGCCAGCAGTTCCCTCGATACAGGGGCCTATAATTCACCCCTCCACTTT. This translates into CASSSLDTGAYNSPLHF. This chain uses TRBV28 with TRBJ1-6; 7 bases line up with TRBD1. This CDR3 spans 17 amino acids. The germline V gene has CDR1 MDHEN and CDR2 SYDVKM. V lost 4 bases and J lost 2; bases outside the gene matches: 8.

V and J are TRBV20-1 and TRBJ1-5, with D unclear. V gave up 3 bases and J gave up 4 bases, with 10 bases separating them. CDR1 is DFQATT, CDR2 SNEGSKA, per germline (reference sequence). There are 13 residues in the CDR3. The CDR3 DNA reads as TGCAGTGCTAGGAACTTAGGAAATCAGCCCCAGCATTTT. Translation: CSARNLGNQPQHF.

This clonotype was seen only a few times. The chain recombines TRBV5-1 with TRBJ2-5; D unclear. The CDR3 consists of 14 residues. Germline assignment: CDR1 SGHRS and CDR2 YFSETQ. Trimming shortened V by 4 bases and J by 5 bases, and 15 bases separated the two germline ends. CDR3 bases: TGCGCCAGCAGCGAGACGGTCCCGTGGGAGACCCAGTACTTC. This encodes CASSETVPWETQYF.

This clonotype occurred many times. For the CDR3, the DNA is TGTGCCAGCAGTCTAGTGCCCTACAATGAGCAGTTCTTC. It yields the protein CASSLVPYNEQFF. The rearrangement joins TRBV12-3 or TRBV12-4 to TRBJ2-1; D remains unclear. The CDR3 is 13 residues long. Trimming pared 5 bases from V and 2 bases from J, leaving 7 bases between.

V usage is TRBV20-1 and J usage is TRBJ1-5; a weak D match, TRBD1 (6 bases). The CDR3 extends over 14 amino acids. Trimming pared 2 bases from V and 10 bases from J, leaving 18 bases between. The germline CDR1 and CDR2 sequences are DFQATT and SNEGSKA (reference sequence). CDR3 sequence: CSARRDIGASPQHF. CDR3 DNA: TGCAGTGCTAGACGGGACATTGGGGCCTCACCCCAGCATTTT.

In this sample, this clonotype turned up many times. This chain joins TRBV20-1 and TRBJ2-3, with TRBD1 matching over 7 bases. The CDR3 extends over 15 amino acids. Looked up from germline, CDR1 is DFQATT and CDR2 is SNEGSKA (reference sequence). V lost 4 bases and J lost 4; bases outside the gene matches: 11. CDR3 region: CSATAGTAYADTQYF. The CDR3 nucleotides are TGCAGTGCTACTGCCGGGACAGCCTACGCAGATACGCAGTATTTT.